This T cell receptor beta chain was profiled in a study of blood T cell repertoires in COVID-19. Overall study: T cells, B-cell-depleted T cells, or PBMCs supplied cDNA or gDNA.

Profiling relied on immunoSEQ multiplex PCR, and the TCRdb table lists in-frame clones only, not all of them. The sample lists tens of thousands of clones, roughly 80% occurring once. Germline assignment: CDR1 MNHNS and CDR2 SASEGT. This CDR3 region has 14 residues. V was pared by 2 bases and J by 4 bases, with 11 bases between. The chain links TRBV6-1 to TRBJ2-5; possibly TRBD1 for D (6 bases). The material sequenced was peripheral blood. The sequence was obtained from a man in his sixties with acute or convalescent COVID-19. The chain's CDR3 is CASSESRGLETQYF. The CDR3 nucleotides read TGTGCCAGCAGTGAAAGCAGGGGTTTAGAGACCCAGTACTTC.